Listed here are 18 T cell receptor beta chains from one sample, sequenced in a study of blood T cell repertoires in COVID-19. Some clones are missing from TCRdb's copy, which holds only in-frame ones; the method was immunoSEQ multiplex PCR. Of some 89,000 clones listed, over 70% are singletons. Sequencing was carried out using peripheral blood. The receptors were sampled from a man between 60 and 75 years old with acute or convalescent COVID-19.

The chain links TRBV28 to TRBJ2-7; 11 nucleotides agree with TRBD2. Trimming removed 1 base from V and 3 bases from J; junction bases left unmatched: 8. The CDR3 has 17 residues. The germline V gene has CDR1 MDHEN and CDR2 SYDVKM. The DNA of the CDR3 is TGTGCCAGCAGTTTATCTGGGATCGGACTAGCGGGCTACGAGCAGTACTTC. The encoded protein is CASSLSGIGLAGYEQYF.

This chain links TRBV28 with TRBJ1-1; D may be TRBD1 (5 bases). This CDR3 spans 13 amino acids. The V gene lost 6 bases and the J gene lost 7 bases, with 15 bases spanning the gap. The germline CDR1 and CDR2 sequences are MDHEN and SYDVKM. This CDR3 is CASSLLPGVEAFF. Written as DNA, the CDR3 is TGTGCCAGCAGCCTTCTTCCGGGGGTTGAAGCTTTCTTT.

This clone turned up a few times. CDR3 coding DNA: TGTGCCAGTAGGAAAGCCTCTATGGAGACCCAGTACTTC. Translating gives CASRKASMETQYF. J is TRBJ2-5 and V is TRBV19, with unresolved D. This CDR3 has 13 residues. The V gene's germline CDR1 is LNHDA and CDR2 SQIVND (reference sequence). V was clipped by 6 bases and J by 5 bases, with 13 bases between them.

The genes are TRBV5-4 and TRBJ2-3; TRBD2 aligns across 8 bases. The CDR3 extends over 15 amino acids. V shed 3 bases and J 2 bases; nucleotides not matched to a gene: 5. Germline assignment: CDR1 SGHNT and CDR2 YYREEE (reference sequence). CDR3 protein: CASSSGGKNTDTQYF. In DNA form, the CDR3 reads TGTGCCAGCAGCTCGGGGGGGAAGAACACAGATACGCAGTATTTT.

The CDR3 DNA follows: TGTGCCAGCAGTTCGGGCAATCAGCCCCAGCATTTT. As protein: CASSSGNQPQHF. The chain combines TRBV28 with TRBJ1-5; D uncertain. The CDR3 spans 12 residues. V lost 4 bases and J lost 2, with 3 bases in between. Germline loops: CDR1 MDHEN, CDR2 SYDVKM.

V is TRBV7-9 and J is TRBJ2-5; the D gene is possibly TRBD1 (5 bases). The ends were cut back, 1 base at V and 7 bases at J, with 13 bases in the middle. Germline CDR1 and CDR2: SEHNR and FQNEAQ (reference sequence). The CDR3 has 14 amino acids. The CDR3, as DNA: TGTGCCAGCAGCTTAGAACAGGTCCTTGGGACCCAGTACTTC. As protein: CASSLEQVLGTQYF.

The chain employs TRBV30 and TRBJ1-2; 10 nucleotides agree with TRBD1. The germline CDR1 and CDR2 sequences are GTSNPN and SVGIG (reference sequence). Unmatched junction bases numbered 6, after V lost 5 bases and J lost 0 bases. This CDR3 region has 15 residues. In nucleotides, the CDR3 is TGTGCCTGGGGGACAGGGGCCAAGGCTAACTATGGCTACACCTTC. Protein: CAWGTGAKANYGYTF. The whole variable domain, remainder taken from reference TRBV30 and TRBJ1-2, is SQTIHQWPATLVQPVGSPLSLECTVEGTSNPNLYWYRQAAGRGLQLLFYSVGIGQISSEVPQNLSASRPQDRQFILSSKKLLLSDSGFYLCAWGTGAKANYGYTFGSGTRLTVV.

The gene calls are TRBV19 and TRBJ2-3; 10 bases are a match to TRBD2. The CDR3 is 15 residues long. In germline, CDR1 is LNHDA, CDR2 SQIVND (reference sequence). Trimming took 8 bases from V and 3 from J; bases not matched to a gene: 8. CDR3 region: CASRFASGRTDTQYF. CDR3 coding DNA: TGTGCCAGTCGGTTCGCTAGCGGGAGAACAGATACGCAGTATTTT.

The V call is TRBV7-2, the J call TRBJ2-5; TRBD2 matches 9 bases. CDR1 SGHTA and CDR2 FQGNSA come from the germline V gene. CDR3 length: 16 amino acids. Unmatched junction bases numbered 11, after V lost 5 bases and J lost 4 bases. The chain's CDR3 is CASSPAASGDVETQYF. The DNA for the CDR3 is TGTGCCAGCAGCCCAGCGGCTAGCGGGGATGTAGAGACCCAGTACTTC.

The chain recombines TRBV7-3 with TRBJ2-5, with 9 bases identical to TRBD1. This CDR3 comprises 14 residues. With 5 bases clipped from V and 5 bases from J, the junction kept 6 bases outside the gene matches. Germline V gene lookup returns CDR1 SGHTA and CDR2 FQGTGA. CDR3 protein: CASSRGQGRETQYF. The DNA of the CDR3 is TGTGCCAGCAGCCGAGGACAGGGGAGGGAGACCCAGTACTTC.

The chain has TRBV29-1 and TRBJ2-1; 9 bases map to TRBD2. Germline V gene lookup returns CDR1 SQVTM and CDR2 ANQGSEA. J was trimmed by 3 bases and V by 4 bases; bases with no gene match: 1. This CDR3 contains 13 residues. CDR3 bases: TGCAGCGTTGGTAGCGGGGGCTACAATGAGCAGTTCTTC. Its protein product is CSVGSGGYNEQFF.

The V and J genes are TRBV5-3 and TRBJ2-7, with 14 bases that match TRBD2. TRBV5-3 counts as an open reading frame of uncertain function. The ends lost 4 bases at V and 6 bases at J; junction bases unmatched: 9. CDR3 length equals 16 residues. DNA of the CDR3: TGTGCCAGAAGCCCCGGGACTAGCGGGAGATTTTGCGAGCAGTACTTC. Encoded protein: CARSPGTSGRFCEQYF.

The CDR3 loop is CASSLTGRGIKNIQYF. The CDR3 nucleotides read TGTGCCAGCAGTTTGACCGGGAGGGGGATCAAAAACATTCAGTACTTC. This sequence joins TRBV28 and TRBJ2-4, with TRBD2 matching over 8 bases. This CDR3 contains 16 residues. Germline V lookup: CDR1 MDHEN, CDR2 SYDVKM. With 3 bases clipped from V and 3 bases from J, the junction kept 7 bases outside the gene matches.

The chain has TRBV6-2 or TRBV6-3 and TRBJ2-7; the D gene is possibly TRBD1 (6 bases). Germline V gene data show CDR1 as MNHEY and CDR2 as SVGEGT. CDR3 length equals 16 residues. Trimming left V 0 bases short and J 0 bases short, with 12 bases between. The CDR3 loop is CASSYSVPGHSYEQYF. The CDR3 nucleotides read TGTGCCAGCAGTTACTCAGTCCCGGGACACTCCTACGAGCAGTACTTC.

V is TRBV11-2 and J is TRBJ2-5, with TRBD2 identical over 10 bases. J lost 3 bases, V lost 7 bases, and 11 bases had no gene match. CDR1 and CDR2 from the germline V gene are SGHAT and FQNNGV. The CDR3 runs to 16 residues. CDR3 nucleotide sequence: TGTGCCAGCATCCTGGGCGAAGGACTAGCGGAAGAGACCCAGTACTTC. Translated, it gives CASILGEGLAEETQYF. Full variable domain (missing parts from reference TRBV11-2 and TRBJ2-5): EAGVAQSPRYKIIEKRQSVAFWCNPISGHATLYWYQQILGQGPKLLIQFQNNGVVDDSQLPKDRFSAERLKGVDSTLKIQPAKLEDSAVYLCASILGEGLAEETQYFGPGTRLLVL.

J is TRBJ2-2 and V is TRBV5-5, with D possibly being TRBD1 (5 bases). The CDR3 sequence is 14 residues long. Per the germline V gene, CDR1 is SGHKS and CDR2 is YYEKEE (reference sequence). The CDR3 loop reads CASWATVNTGELFF. DNA for the CDR3: TGTGCTTCTTGGGCGACAGTGAACACCGGGGAGCTGTTTTTT.

The chain carries TRBV27 and TRBJ2-1; no firm D call. The germline V and J ends were trimmed by 3 bases and 2 bases, with 5 bases remaining between them. This CDR3 comprises 13 residues. The germline gives CDR1 MNHEY, CDR2 SMNVEV (reference sequence). This CDR3 is CASSFSPYNEQFF. The CDR3 coding sequence is TGTGCCAGCAGTTTCTCCCCCTACAATGAGCAGTTCTTC.

The chain combines TRBV28 with TRBJ2-1, with 7 bases lining up with TRBD2. The germline CDR1 and CDR2 sequences are MDHEN and SYDVKM. The CDR3 sequence is 16 residues long. V lost 5 bases, J lost 0 bases, and 7 bases stayed unmatched. This CDR3 reads CASSTLAESSYNEQFF. In DNA form, the CDR3 reads TGTGCCAGCAGTACTCTAGCGGAGAGCTCCTACAATGAGCAGTTCTTC.